This passage covers 11 T cell receptor beta chains from one sample sequenced in a study of blood T cell repertoires in COVID-19. Using immunoSEQ multiplex PCR, the repertoire was profiled, and TCRdb retains in-frame clones only, with some absent. The sample lists about 350,000 clones; 85% to 90% were seen once. Sequenced sample: PBMCs or T cells enriched from blood (not recorded which). Receptors were obtained from a woman in her twenties or thirties who had been exposed to COVID-19.

CDR3 residues: CASSEGQSTDTQYF. Written as DNA, the CDR3 is TGTGCCAGCAGTGAGGGACAGAGCACAGATACGCAGTATTTT. V is TRBV6-4 and J is TRBJ2-3; 7 bases are a match to TRBD1. CDR3 size: 14 residues. V shed 3 bases and J 0 bases; nucleotides not matched to a gene: 0. Germline CDR1 MRHNA, CDR2 SNTAGT.

The chain links TRBV25-1 to TRBJ2-5, with D uncertain. Germline V lookup: CDR1 MGHDK, CDR2 SYGVNS. CDR3 length: 14 amino acids. Trimming took 4 bases from V and 5 from J, leaving 14 bases between them. The CDR3 region has the DNA TGTGCCAGCAGTGGCGGATACGTAGAGGAGACCCAGTACTTC. Protein: CASSGGYVEETQYF.

The V gene is TRBV6-5, the J gene TRBJ1-6, with unresolved D. There are 13 residues in the CDR3. V lost 8 bases and J lost 8, with 13 bases in between. CDR1 is MNHEY and CDR2 is SVGAGI in the germline V gene. CDR3 bases: TGTGCCAGCGCGAAAGGCGGGGATTCACCCCTCCACTTT. It specifies CASAKGGDSPLHF.

The gene calls are TRBV3-1 (or the pseudogene TRBV3-2) and TRBJ2-3; 7 positions match TRBD1. The trim removed 4 bases at V and 6 bases at J, leaving 4 bases unmatched. Germline V gives CDR1 LGHDT, CDR2 YNNKEL (reference sequence). The CDR3 extends over 13 amino acids. The CDR3 protein is CASSPGTADTQYF. The CDR3 region has the DNA TGTGCCAGCAGCCCAGGGACAGCGGATACGCAGTATTTT.

The chain recombines TRBV13 with TRBJ2-7; D is possibly TRBD1 (5 bases). Germline CDR1 reads PRHDT; CDR2 reads FYEKMQ (reference sequence). This CDR3 spans 15 amino acids. The ends were cut back, 5 bases at V and 2 bases at J, with 16 bases in the middle. DNA of the CDR3: TGTGCCAGCAGCCGCCGGGCCCCAGGGACCTACGAGCAGTACTTC. This translates into CASSRRAPGTYEQYF.

The chain has TRBV6-5 and TRBJ1-2; 10 nucleotides match TRBD1. The CDR3 totals 15 residues. V dropped 0 bases and J dropped 7; count of bases not matched to a gene: 5. Germline assignment: CDR1 MNHEY and CDR2 SVGAGI. In DNA form, the CDR3 reads TGTGCCAGCAGTTACTCGGGACAGGGGTCAATTGGCTACACCTTC. Protein: CASSYSGQGSIGYTF.

The rearrangement uses TRBV7-6 and TRBJ2-1; D is perhaps TRBD2 (5 bases). The V gene's germline CDR1 is SGHVS and CDR2 FNYEAQ. Trimming stripped 2 bases from V and 5 bases from J, with 13 bases between. CDR3 length equals 15 residues. CDR3 amino acids: CASSLRADPHNEQFF. Written as DNA, the CDR3 is TGTGCCAGCAGCTTACGAGCGGACCCCCACAATGAGCAGTTCTTC.

The V gene is TRBV7-8, the J gene TRBJ1-2; D call uncertain. Germline values: CDR1 SGHVS, CDR2 FQNEAQ. There are 13 residues in the CDR3. The ends were cut back, 3 bases at V and 7 bases at J, with 12 bases in the middle. The CDR3 sequence: CASSFRGLSGYTF. The CDR3 coding sequence is TGTGCCAGCAGCTTTCGAGGGCTAAGTGGCTACACCTTC.

This clone showed up just a few times. This chain joins TRBV19 and TRBJ1-5, with D possibly TRBD1 on 5 matching bases. The CDR3 is 16 residues long. V was clipped by 2 bases and J by 2 bases, with 13 bases between them. CDR1 and CDR2 (germline): LNHDA, SQIVND (reference sequence). The CDR3 coding sequence is TGTGCCAGTAGTATAATGGGGGGTAGTGGCAATCAGCCCCAGCATTTT. The encoded protein is CASSIMGGSGNQPQHF.

The rearrangement links TRBV5-1 to TRBJ2-7; perhaps TRBD2 as D (7 bases). This CDR3 is 14 amino acids long. Trimming shortened V by 10 bases and J by 5 bases, and 22 bases separated the two germline ends. Germline V gene sequence: CDR1 SGHRS, CDR2 YFSETQ. CDR3 sequence: CAGPVTGEGDEQYF. The CDR3 nucleotides read TGCGCCGGACCTGTAACTGGGGAGGGGGACGAGCAGTACTTC.

The gene calls are TRBV5-4 and TRBJ2-1; D might be TRBD2 (6 bases). V dropped 7 bases and J dropped 6 bases, with 29 bases sitting between them. The CDR3 totals 18 residues. Germline values: CDR1 SGHNT, CDR2 YYREEE (reference sequence). The CDR3 spells CASGTSYLGLSQGNEQFF. In DNA, the CDR3 is TGTGCCAGCGGAACTTCTTATCTCGGACTATCGCAAGGCAATGAGCAGTTCTTC.